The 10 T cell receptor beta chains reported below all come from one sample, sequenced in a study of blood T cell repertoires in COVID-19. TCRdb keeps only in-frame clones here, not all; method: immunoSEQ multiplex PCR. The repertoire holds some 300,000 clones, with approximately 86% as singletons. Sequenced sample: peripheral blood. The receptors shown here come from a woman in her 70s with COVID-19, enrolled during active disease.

Here the CDR3 reads CASSQDRSYGYTF. CDR3 bases: TGTGCCAGCAGTCAGGACAGGTCCTATGGCTACACCTTC. The chain joins TRBV28 to TRBJ1-2, with TRBD1 matching 7 bases. Trimming took 5 bases from V and 4 from J; bases not matched to a gene: 4. Germline values: CDR1 MDHEN, CDR2 SYDVKM. The length of the CDR3 is 13 residues.

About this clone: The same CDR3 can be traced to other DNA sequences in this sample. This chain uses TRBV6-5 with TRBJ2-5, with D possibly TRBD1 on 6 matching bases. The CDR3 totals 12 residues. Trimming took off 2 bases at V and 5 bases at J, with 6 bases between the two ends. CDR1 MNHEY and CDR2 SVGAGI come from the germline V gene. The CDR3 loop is CASSYRGETQYF. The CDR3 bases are TGTGCCAGCAGTTACAGGGGGGAGACCCAGTACTTC.

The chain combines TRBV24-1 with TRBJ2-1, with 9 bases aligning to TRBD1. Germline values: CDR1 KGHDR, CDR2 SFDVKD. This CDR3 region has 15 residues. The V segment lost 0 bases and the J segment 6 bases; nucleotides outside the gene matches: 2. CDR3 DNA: TGTGCCACCAGTGATTTGTTGGACAGGGGCAATGAGCAGTTCTTC. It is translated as CATSDLLDRGNEQFF.

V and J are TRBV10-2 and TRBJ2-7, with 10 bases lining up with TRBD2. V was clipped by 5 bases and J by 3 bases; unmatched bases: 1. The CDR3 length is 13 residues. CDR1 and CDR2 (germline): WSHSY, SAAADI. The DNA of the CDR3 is TGCGCCAGCAGTAGCGGGGGGGACTACGAGCAGTACTTC. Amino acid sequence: CASSSGGDYEQYF.

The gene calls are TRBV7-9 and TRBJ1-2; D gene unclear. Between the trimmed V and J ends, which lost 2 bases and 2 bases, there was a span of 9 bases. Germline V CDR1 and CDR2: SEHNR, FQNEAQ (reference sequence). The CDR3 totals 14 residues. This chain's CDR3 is CASSLTLINYGYTF. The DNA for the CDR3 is TGTGCCAGCAGCTTAACTCTGATAAACTATGGCTACACCTTC.

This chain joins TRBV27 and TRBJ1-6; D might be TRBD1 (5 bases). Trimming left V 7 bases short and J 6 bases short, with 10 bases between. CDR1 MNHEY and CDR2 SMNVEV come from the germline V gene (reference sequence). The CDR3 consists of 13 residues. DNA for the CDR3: TGTGCCAGCAAGGGGTTATTTAATTCACCCCTCCACTTT. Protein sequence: CASKGLFNSPLHF.

The CDR3, as DNA: TGTGCCACGATCACCGAGACAGGGTCCACCGGGGAGCTGTTTTTT. This translates into CATITETGSTGELFF. V and J are TRBV6-5 and TRBJ2-2; 7 bases are shared with TRBD1. The CDR3 is 15 amino acids. V lost 10 bases to trimming and J lost 4 bases; unmatched junction nucleotides: 12. Germline assignment: CDR1 MNHEY and CDR2 SVGAGI.

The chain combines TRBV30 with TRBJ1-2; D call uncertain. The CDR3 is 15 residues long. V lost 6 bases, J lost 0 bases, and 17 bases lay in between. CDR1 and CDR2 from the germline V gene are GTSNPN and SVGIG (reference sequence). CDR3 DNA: TGTGCCTGCCATGCCCGGCCGGGATCTAACTATGGCTACACCTTC. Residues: CACHARPGSNYGYTF.

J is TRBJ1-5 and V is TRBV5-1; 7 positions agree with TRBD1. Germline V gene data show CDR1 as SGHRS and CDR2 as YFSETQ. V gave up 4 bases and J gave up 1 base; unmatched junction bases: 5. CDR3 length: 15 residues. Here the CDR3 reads CASSPGTVSNQPQHF. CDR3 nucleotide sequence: TGCGCCAGCAGCCCTGGGACAGTCAGCAATCAGCCCCAGCATTTT.

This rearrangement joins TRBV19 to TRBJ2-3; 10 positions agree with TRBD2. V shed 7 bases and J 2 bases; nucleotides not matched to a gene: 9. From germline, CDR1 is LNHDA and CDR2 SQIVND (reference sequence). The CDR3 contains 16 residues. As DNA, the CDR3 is TGTGCCAGTAAAGCTAGCGGGGGTTTTCCCACAGATACGCAGTATTTT. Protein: CASKASGGFPTDTQYF.